The T cell receptor beta chain described here comes from a study of technical replicates of blood from several donors. The CDR3 spans 20 residues. Sequencing was performed with immunoSEQ multiplex PCR; in TCRdb, only in-frame clones are kept and a portion is missing. The table lists tens of thousands of clones, more than 85% of them singletons. Source material: PBMCs. This chain joins TRBV12-2 and TRBJ1-6; the DNA was not used to check the table's D call, TRBD1. TRBV12-2 constitutes a pseudogene. The sequence came from a human donor in good health. Some clones in this sample may be carry-over from other donors' samples. CDR3 DNA sequence: TGTGCAAGTCGCTTAGAGGGGGCGCGAGGGATTATTTCCTATAATTCACCCCTCCACTTT. This translates into CASRLEGARGIISYNSPLHF.